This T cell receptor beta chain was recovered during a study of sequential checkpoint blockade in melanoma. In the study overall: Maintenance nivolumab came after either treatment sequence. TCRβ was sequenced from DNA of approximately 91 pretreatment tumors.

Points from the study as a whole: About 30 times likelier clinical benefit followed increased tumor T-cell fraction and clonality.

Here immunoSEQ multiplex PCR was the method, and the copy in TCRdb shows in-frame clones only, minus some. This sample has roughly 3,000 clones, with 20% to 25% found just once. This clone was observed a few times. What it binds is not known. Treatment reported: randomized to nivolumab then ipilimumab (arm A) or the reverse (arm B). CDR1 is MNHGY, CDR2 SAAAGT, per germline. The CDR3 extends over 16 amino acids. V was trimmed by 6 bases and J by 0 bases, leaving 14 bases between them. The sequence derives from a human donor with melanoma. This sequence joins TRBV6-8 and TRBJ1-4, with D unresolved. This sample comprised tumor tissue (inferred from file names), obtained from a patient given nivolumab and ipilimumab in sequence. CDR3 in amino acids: CASSTIEISTNEKLFF. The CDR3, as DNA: TGTGCCAGCAGCACCATCGAAATTTCAACTAATGAAAAACTGTTTTTT.